This TCR beta chain was identified during a study of cytomegalovirus exposure and HLA in healthy donors. 13 Jbeta primers and 60 Vbeta primers were used for the PCR. Libraries were prepared by immunoSEQ multiplex PCR; TCRdb keeps only in-frame clonotypes and omits some of them. The sample consists of 95,000 to 150,000 clones, 65% to 75% of them appearing once. In germline, CDR1 is MDHEN, CDR2 SYDVKM. The ends were cut back, 6 bases at V and 3 bases at J, with 18 bases in the middle. This CDR3 is built from 15 residues. The material sequenced was PBMCs. The TCR sequence derives from a woman in her forties or fifties in good health and CMV-seropositive. The chain employs TRBV28 and TRBJ2-7, with D possibly TRBD1 on 6 matching bases. The CDR3 nucleotides read TGTGCCAGCAGACTCCTCCGGGACATCCTCTACGAGCAGTACTTC. As protein: CASRLLRDILYEQYF.